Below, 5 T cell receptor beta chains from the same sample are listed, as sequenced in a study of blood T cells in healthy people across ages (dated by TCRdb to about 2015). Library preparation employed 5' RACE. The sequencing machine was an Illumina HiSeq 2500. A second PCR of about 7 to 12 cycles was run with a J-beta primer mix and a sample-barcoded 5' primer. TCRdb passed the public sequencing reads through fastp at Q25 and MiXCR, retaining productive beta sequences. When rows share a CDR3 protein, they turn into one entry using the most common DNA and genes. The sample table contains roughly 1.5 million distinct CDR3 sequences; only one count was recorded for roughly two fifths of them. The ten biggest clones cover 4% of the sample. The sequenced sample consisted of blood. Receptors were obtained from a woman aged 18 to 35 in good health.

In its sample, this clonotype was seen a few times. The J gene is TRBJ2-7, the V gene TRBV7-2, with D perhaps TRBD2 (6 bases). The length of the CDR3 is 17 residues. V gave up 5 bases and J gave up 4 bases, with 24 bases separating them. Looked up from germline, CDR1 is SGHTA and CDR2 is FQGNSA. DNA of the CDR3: TGTGCCAGCAGCGCGGGATCTGGCTTCGCTAAGGGATACGAGCAGTACTTC. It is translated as CASSAGSGFAKGYEQYF.

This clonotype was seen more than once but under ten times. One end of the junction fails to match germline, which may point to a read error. This CDR3 reads CAWNPMPGGYDEQFF. CDR3 coding DNA: TGTGCCTGGAACCCAATGCCAGGGGGCTACGATGAGCAGTTCTTC. The chain uses TRBV30 and TRBJ2-1; TRBD1 agrees at 8 bases. Germline V gives CDR1 GTSNPN, CDR2 SVGIG (reference sequence). The CDR3 sequence is 15 residues long.

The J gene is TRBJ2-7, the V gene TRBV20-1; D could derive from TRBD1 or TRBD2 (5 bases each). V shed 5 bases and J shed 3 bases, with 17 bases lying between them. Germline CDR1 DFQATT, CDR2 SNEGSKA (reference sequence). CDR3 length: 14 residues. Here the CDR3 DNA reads TGCAGTGCTGGACACCGGGACGGATACTACGAGCAGTACTTC. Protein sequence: CSAGHRDGYYEQYF.

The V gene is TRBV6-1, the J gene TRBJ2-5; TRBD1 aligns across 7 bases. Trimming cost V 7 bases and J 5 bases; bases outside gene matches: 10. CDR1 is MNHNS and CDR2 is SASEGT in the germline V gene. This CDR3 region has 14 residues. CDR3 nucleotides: TGTGCCAGCAAGCCCGACAGGGTCGGTGAGACCCAGTACTTC. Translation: CASKPDRVGETQYF.

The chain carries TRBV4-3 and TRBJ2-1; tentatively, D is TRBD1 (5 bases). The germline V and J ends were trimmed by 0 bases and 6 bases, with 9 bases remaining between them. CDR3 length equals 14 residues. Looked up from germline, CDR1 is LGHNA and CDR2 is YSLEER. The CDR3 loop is CASSQDEDTNEQFF. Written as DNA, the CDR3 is TGCGCCAGCAGCCAAGATGAGGACACCAATGAGCAGTTCTTC.